The clone carrying this T cell receptor (beta chain) was seen many times. Time point: newly diagnosed GD, antithyroid drugs for less than 3 months. Scientists built the TCR library using RNA that was extracted from PBMCs. These data belong to a study of regulatory T cells in long-lasting Graves disease. TCR beta libraries were built with iRepertoire HTBI primers and Arm-PCR of CDR3 regions. A single record per CDR3 protein comes from TCRdb applying MiXCR to the multiplex PCR reads. The sample lists 400,000 to 500,000 distinct CDR3 sequences, about a sixth occurring once. The same specimen was also included in a second study, on T cells in Graves' hyperthyroidism and ophthalmopathy. That paper notes: Prediction of ophthalmopathy progression came a median approximately 7 months pre-onset.

The material was peripheral blood mononuclear cells (PBMCs), obtained at new diagnosis, from a patient treated with antithyroid drugs. This clonotype was sampled from a woman aged 25 to 39 with Graves disease.

CDR3 protein: CASSKIAGGPDGELFF. The CDR3 nucleotides read TGTGCCAGCAGCAAGATAGCGGGAGGGCCTGACGGGGAGCTGTTTTTT. J is TRBJ2-2 and V is TRBV7-6, with 11 nucleotides matching TRBD2. Unmatched junction bases numbered 9, after V lost 5 bases and J lost 7 bases. CDR1 is SGHVS and CDR2 is FNYEAQ in the germline V gene. This CDR3 contains 16 residues.